The T cell receptor (beta chain) under discussion was sequenced for a study of cytomegalovirus exposure and HLA in healthy donors. Findings of the study overall: A previous analysis found most TCR beta V segments productive roughly 90% or roughly 30% of the time. What a later analysis showed was that several of the most significant clusters appeared linked to common viral pathogens. Some public TCRs appeared in many individuals, while most sequences were rare. The only immune exposure information that was available was CMV serostatus.

This PCR relied on a set of 60 Vbeta primers and 13 Jbeta primers. Clones were sequenced by immunoSEQ multiplex PCR, and TCRdb holds only the in-frame ones, with some missing. The sample includes over 130,000 clones, 75% to 85% of them seen just once. For this clone: The antigen is unknown.

The ends lost 4 bases at V and 9 bases at J; junction bases unmatched: 20. The length of the CDR3 is 19 residues. Germline V gene data show CDR1 as SGHRS and CDR2 as YFSETQ. The chain uses TRBV5-1 and TRBJ2-1; 12 nucleotides line up with TRBD2. The material sequenced was PBMCs. The sequence came from a middle-aged woman in good health and CMV-seropositive. This CDR3 reads CASSQIPGLAGSQRGEQFF. In nucleotides, the CDR3 is TGCGCCAGCAGCCAGATACCGGGACTAGCGGGCTCCCAGCGCGGTGAGCAGTTCTTC.